Given below is one T cell receptor (beta chain) in context. These data belong to a study of blood T cell repertoires in COVID-19. Overall study context: The samples span acute and convalescent COVID-19 from the United States, Italy and Spain. Nucleic acid was either cDNA or gDNA, and it came from T cells, B-cell-depleted T cells, or PBMCs.

The germline V gene encodes CDR1 KGHSH and CDR2 LQKENI. The V end lost 6 bases, the J end lost 0 bases, and 9 bases lay between the germline ends. This CDR3 comprises 14 residues. Under the authors' procedure: Reference gene primers were amplified, and this amplification served to estimate nucleated cell counts. Data came from immunoSEQ multiplex PCR; TCRdb stores just in-frame clones and leaves some out. V, J and clone size were drawn from that table, and D and trimming were deduced from the DNA. The sample records 90,000 to 100,000 clones, about 85% being singletons. What was sequenced was peripheral blood. The chain carries TRBV18 and TRBJ1-3; maybe TRBD1 (5 bases). The TCR comes from a man between 65 and 85 years old with acute or convalescent COVID-19. The CDR3 region is CASSTTVSGNTIYF. The CDR3 DNA is TGTGCCAGCTCGACGACAGTCTCTGGAAACACCATATATTTT.